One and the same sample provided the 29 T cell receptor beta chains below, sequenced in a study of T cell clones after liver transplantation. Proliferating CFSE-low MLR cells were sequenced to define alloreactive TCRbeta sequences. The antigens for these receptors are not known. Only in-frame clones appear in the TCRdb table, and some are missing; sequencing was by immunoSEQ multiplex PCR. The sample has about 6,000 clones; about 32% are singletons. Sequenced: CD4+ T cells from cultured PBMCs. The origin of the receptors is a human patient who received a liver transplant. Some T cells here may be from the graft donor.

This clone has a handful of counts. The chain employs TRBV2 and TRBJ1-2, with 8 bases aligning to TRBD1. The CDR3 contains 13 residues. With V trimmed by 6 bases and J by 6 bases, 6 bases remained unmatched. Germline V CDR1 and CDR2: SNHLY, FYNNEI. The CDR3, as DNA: TGTGCCAGCAGAACGAGGACAGGGAATGGCTACACCTTC. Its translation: CASRTRTGNGYTF.

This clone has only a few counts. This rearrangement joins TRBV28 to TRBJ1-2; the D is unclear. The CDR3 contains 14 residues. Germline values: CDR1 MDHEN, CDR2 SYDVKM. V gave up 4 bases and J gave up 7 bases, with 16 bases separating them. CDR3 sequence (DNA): TGTGCCAGCAGTTCTGGGCCCGGTCGATTTGGCTACACCTTC. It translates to CASSSGPGRFGYTF.

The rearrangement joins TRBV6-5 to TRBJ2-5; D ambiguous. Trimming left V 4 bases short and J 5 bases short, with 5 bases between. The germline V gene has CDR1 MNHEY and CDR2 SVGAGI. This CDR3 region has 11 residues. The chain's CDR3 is CASSWQETQYF. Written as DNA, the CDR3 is TGTGCCAGCAGTTGGCAGGAGACCCAGTACTTC.

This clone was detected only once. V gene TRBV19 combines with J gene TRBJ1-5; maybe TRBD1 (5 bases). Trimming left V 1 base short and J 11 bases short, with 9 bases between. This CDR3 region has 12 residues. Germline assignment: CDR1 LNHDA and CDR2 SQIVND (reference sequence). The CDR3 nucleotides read TGTGCCAGTAGTATAGGTGGGGGAGCCCAGCATTTT. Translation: CASSIGGGAQHF.

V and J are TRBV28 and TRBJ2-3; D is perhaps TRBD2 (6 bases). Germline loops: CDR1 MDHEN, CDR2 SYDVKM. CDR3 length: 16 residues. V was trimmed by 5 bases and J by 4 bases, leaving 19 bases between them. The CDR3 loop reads CASSARRGSQADTQYF. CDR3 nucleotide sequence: TGTGCCAGCAGTGCCCGCCGGGGGTCACAGGCAGATACGCAGTATTTT.

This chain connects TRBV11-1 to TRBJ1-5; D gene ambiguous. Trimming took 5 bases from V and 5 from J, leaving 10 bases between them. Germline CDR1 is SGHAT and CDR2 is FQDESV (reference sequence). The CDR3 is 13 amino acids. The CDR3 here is CASSQTAYQPQHF. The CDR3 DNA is TGTGCCAGCAGCCAGACCGCTTATCAGCCCCAGCATTTT.

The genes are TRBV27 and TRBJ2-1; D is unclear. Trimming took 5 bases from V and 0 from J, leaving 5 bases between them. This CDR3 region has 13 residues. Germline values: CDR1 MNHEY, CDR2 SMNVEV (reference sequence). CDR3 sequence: CASSRFSYNEQFF. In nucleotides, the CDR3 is TGTGCCAGCAGTCGATTCTCCTACAATGAGCAGTTCTTC.

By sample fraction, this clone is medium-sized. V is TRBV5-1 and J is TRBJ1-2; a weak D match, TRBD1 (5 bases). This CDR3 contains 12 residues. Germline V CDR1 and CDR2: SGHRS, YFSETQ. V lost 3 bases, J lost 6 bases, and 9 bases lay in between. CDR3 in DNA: TGCGCCAGCAGCTCAAGGGGCCATGGCTACACCTTC. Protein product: CASSSRGHGYTF.

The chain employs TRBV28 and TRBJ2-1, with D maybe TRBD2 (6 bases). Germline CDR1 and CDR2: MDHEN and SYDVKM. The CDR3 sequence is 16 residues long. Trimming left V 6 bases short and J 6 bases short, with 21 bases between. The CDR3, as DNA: TGTGCCAGCAGCTCCATAGCGGTGCGCCACCTCAATGAGCAGTTCTTC. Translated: CASSSIAVRHLNEQFF.

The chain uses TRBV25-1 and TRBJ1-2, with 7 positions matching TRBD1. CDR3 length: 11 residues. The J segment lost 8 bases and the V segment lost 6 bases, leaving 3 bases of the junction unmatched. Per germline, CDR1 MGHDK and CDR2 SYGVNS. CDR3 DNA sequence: TGTGCCAGCAGGACAGGGAAGGGCTACACCTTC. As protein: CASRTGKGYTF.

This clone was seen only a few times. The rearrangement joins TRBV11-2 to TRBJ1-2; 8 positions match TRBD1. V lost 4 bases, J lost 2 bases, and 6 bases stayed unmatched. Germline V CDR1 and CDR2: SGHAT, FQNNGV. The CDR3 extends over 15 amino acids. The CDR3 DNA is TGTGCCAGCAGCTCCCTGGGGACAGGAAACTATGGCTACACCTTC. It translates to CASSSLGTGNYGYTF.

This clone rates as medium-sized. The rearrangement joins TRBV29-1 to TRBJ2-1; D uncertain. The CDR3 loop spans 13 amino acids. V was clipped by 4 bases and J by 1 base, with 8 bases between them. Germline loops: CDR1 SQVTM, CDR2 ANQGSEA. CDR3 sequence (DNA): TGCAGCGTTGTGTCGGGTTCCTACAATGAGCAGTTCTTC. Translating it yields CSVVSGSYNEQFF.

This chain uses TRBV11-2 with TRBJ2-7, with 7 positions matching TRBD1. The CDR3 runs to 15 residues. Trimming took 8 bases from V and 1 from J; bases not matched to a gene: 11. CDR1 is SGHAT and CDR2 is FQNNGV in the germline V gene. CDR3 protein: CASAVQGSSSYEQYF. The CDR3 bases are TGTGCCAGCGCCGTACAGGGGTCTAGTTCCTACGAGCAGTACTTC.

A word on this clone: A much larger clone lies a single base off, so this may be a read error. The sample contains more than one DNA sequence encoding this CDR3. CDR3 sequence: CASSLGGGQPQHF. For the CDR3, the DNA is TGTGCCAGCAGTTTGGGGGGCGGGCAGCCCCAGCATTTT. The chain has TRBV7-8 and TRBJ1-5, with a tentative D call TRBD1 (6 bases). This CDR3 comprises 13 residues. Germline values: CDR1 SGHVS, CDR2 FQNEAQ. Trimming cost V 6 bases and J 7 bases, with 13 bases left between them.

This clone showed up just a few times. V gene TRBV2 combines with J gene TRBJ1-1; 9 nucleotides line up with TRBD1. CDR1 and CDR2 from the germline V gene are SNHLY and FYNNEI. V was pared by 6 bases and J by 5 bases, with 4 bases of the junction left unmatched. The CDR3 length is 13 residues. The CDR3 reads CASSLDRGTEAFF. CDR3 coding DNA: TGTGCCAGCAGCCTGGACAGGGGAACTGAAGCTTTCTTT.

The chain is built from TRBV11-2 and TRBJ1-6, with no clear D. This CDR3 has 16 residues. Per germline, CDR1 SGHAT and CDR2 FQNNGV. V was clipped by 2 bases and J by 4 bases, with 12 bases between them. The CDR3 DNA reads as TGTGCCAGCAGCTTACTCCGGACGGCGTATAATTCACCCCTCCACTTT. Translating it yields CASSLLRTAYNSPLHF.

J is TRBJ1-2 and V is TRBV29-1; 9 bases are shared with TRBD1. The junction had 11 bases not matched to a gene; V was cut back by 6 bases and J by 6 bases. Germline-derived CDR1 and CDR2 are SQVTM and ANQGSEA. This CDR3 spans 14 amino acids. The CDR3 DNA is TGCAGCGTGGAAAAATTCGGGACAGGGAATGGCTACACCTTC. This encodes CSVEKFGTGNGYTF.

CDR3 sequence: CASSLLPGHGRGEKLFF. In DNA form, the CDR3 reads TGTGCCAGCAGTTTATTGCCGGGACACGGCCGGGGAGAAAAACTGTTTTTT. The chain links TRBV28 to TRBJ1-4, with a tentative D call TRBD1 (6 bases). V was trimmed by 1 base and J by 8 bases, leaving 20 bases between them. Germline V lookup: CDR1 MDHEN, CDR2 SYDVKM. This CDR3 has 17 amino acids.

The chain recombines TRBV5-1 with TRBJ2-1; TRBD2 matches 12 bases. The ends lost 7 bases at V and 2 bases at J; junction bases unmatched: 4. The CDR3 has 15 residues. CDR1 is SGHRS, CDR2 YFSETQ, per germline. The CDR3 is CASRWTSGTYNEQFF. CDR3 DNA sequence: TGCGCCAGCCGATGGACTAGCGGGACCTACAATGAGCAGTTCTTC.

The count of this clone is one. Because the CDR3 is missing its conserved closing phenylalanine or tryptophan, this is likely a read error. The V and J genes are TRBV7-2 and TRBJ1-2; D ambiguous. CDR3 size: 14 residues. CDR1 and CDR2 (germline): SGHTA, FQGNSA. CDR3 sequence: CASGLILSSDGYTS. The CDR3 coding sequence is TGTGCCAGCGGCTTAATTTTGTCCTCAGACGGCTACACCTCC.

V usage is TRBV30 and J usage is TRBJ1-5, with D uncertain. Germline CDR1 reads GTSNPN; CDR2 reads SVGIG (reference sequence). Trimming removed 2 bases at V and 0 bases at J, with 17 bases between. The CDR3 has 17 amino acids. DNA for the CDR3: TGTGCCTGGAGTAAGGTGGCACCCCTTAATAGCAATCAGCCCCAGCATTTT. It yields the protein CAWSKVAPLNSNQPQHF. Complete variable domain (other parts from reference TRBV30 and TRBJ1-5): SQTIHQWPATLVQPVGSPLSLECTVEGTSNPNLYWYRQAAGRGLQLLFYSVGIGQISSEVPQNLSASRPQDRQFILSSKKLLLSDSGFYLCAWSKVAPLNSNQPQHFGDGTRLSIL.

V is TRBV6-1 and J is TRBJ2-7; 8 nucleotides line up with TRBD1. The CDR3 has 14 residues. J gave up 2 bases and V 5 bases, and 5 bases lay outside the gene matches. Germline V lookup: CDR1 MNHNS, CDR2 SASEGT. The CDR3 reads CASSRDRQTYEQYF. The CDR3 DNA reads TGTGCCAGCAGTCGGGACAGGCAAACCTACGAGCAGTACTTC.

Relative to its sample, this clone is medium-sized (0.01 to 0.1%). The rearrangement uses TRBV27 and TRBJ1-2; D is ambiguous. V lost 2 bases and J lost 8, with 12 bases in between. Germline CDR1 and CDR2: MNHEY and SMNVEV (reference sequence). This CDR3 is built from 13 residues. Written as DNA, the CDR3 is TGTGCCAGCAGTTTAGGACCGGGCTTGGGCTACACCTTC. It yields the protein CASSLGPGLGYTF.

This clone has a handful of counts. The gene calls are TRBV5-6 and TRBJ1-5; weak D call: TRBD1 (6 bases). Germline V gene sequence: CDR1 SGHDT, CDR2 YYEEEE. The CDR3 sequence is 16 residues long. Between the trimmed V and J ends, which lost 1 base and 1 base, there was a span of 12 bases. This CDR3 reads CASSLWGRRSNQPQHF. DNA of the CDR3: TGTGCCAGCAGCTTGTGGGGGCGGAGGAGCAATCAGCCCCAGCATTTT. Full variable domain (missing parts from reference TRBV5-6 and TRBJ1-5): DAGVTQSPTHLIKTRGQQVTLRCSPKSGHDTVSWYQQALGQGPQFIFQYYEEEERQRGNFPDRFSGHQFPNYSSELNVNALLLGDSALYLCASSLWGRRSNQPQHFGDGTRLSIL.

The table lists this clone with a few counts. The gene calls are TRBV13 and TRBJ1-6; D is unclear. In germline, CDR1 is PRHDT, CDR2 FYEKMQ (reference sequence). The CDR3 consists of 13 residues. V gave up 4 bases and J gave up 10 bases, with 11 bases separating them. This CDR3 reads CASSSADLSPLHF. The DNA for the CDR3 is TGTGCCAGCAGCTCCGCAGACTTGTCACCCCTCCACTTT.

The DNA for the CDR3 is TGTGCCAGCAGCTTTCAGCCAGCGGGAGTCCCCGGGGAGCTGTTTTTT. Its translation is CASSFQPAGVPGELFF. The chain joins TRBV11-3 to TRBJ2-2; 8 positions agree with TRBD2. V trimming: 3 bases; J trimming: 6 bases; junction bases outside the gene matches: 9. The germline V gene has CDR1 SGHNT and CDR2 YENEEA. The CDR3 has 16 residues.

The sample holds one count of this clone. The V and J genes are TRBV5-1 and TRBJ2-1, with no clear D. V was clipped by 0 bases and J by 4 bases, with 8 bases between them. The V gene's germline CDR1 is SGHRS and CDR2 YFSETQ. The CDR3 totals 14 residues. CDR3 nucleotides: TGCGCCAGCAGCTTGGGCGCAGAATACAATGAGCAGTTCTTC. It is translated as CASSLGAEYNEQFF.

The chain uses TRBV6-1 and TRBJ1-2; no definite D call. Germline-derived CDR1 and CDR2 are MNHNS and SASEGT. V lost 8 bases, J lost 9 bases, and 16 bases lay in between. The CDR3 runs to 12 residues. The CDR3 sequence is CASRRGYSSYTF. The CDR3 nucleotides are TGTGCCAGCCGCCGAGGGTATTCTAGCTACACCTTC.

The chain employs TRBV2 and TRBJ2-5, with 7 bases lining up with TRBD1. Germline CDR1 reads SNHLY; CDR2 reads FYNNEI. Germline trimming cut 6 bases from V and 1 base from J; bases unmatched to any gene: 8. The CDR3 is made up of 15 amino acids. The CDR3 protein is CASRKSGTVQETQYF. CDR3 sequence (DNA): TGTGCCAGCAGGAAATCCGGGACAGTCCAAGAGACCCAGTACTTC. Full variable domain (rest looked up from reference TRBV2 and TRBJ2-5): EPEVTQTPSHQVTQMGQEVILRCVPISNHLYFYWYRQILGQKVEFLVSFYNNEISEKSEIFDDQFSVERPDGSNFTLKIRSTKLEDSAMYFCASRKSGTVQETQYFGPGTRLLVL.